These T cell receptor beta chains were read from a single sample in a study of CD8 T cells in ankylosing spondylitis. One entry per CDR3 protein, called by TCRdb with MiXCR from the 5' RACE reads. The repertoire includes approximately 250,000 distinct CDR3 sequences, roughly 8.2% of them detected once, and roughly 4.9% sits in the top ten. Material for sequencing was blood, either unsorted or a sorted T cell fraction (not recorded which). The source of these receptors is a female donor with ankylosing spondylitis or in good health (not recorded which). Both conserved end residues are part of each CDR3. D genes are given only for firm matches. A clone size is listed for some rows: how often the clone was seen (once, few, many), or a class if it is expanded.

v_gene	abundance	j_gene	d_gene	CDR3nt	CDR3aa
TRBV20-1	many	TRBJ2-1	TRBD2	TGCAGTGCCACCCATAGCGGGAGGAATGAGCAGTTCTTC	CSATHSGRNEQFF
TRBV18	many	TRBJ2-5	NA	TGTGCCAGCTCACCCAACCGGAAAGGAGGTGGGGAGACCCAGTACTTC	CASSPNRKGGGETQYF
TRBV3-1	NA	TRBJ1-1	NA	TGTGCCAGCACCCAAGGCCAAAGGGGAGCAGGGAACACTGAAGCTTTCTTT	CASTQGQRGAGNTEAFF
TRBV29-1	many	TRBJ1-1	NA	TGCAGCGTTGAAGCGGGGGATAGCGCTGAAGCTTTCTTT	CSVEAGDSAEAFF
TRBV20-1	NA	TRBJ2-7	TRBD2	TGCTGTGCTTCCGGGACTAGCGGGAGAGGGACCTACGAGCAGTACTTC	CCASGTSGRGTYEQYF
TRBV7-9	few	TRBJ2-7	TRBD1	TGTGCCAGCAGCTTAGCGGGACAGGGGAAGTACGAGCAGTACTTC	CASSLAGQGKYEQYF
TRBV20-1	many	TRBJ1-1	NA	TGCAGTGCTACCGGGCCGAGAAACACTGAAGCTTTCTTT	CSATGPRNTEAFF
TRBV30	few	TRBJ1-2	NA	TGTGCCTGGAGCGGCCAGAACTATGGCTACACCTTC	CAWSGQNYGYTF
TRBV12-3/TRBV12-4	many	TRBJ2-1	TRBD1	TGTGCCAGCAGTTTATGGCTGACAGGGAGCAATGAGCAGTTCTTC	CASSLWLTGSNEQFF
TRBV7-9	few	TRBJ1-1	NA	TGTGCCAGCAGCTTAGAAGGACGACGGACTGAAGCTTTCTTT	CASSLEGRRTEAFF
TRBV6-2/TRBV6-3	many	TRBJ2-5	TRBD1	TGTGCCAGCAGCAAACAAACAGGGGACCAAGAGACCCAGTACTTC	CASSKQTGDQETQYF
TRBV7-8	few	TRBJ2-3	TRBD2	TGTGCCAGCAGCTCCGGGACTAGCGGGATCCCGACCCCAGATACGCAGTATTTT	CASSSGTSGIPTPDTQYF
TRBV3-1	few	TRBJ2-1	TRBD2	TGTGCCAGCAGCCCGACTAGCGGGGACCTCAATGAGCAGTTCTTC	CASSPTSGDLNEQFF
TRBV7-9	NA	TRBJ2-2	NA	TGTGCCAGCAGCTTGAGTCAGCGAGGGGAGCTGTTTTTT	CASSLSQRGELFF
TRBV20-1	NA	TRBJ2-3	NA	TGCAGTGCTAGAGGTCTAAGCGGGAGCACAGATACGCAGTATTTT	CSARGLSGSTDTQYF
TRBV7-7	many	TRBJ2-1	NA	TGTGCCAGCAGCCTCCGGGACTCCCTGAGTGAGCAGTTCTTC	CASSLRDSLSEQFF
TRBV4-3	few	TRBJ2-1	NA	TGCGCCAGCAGCCAAGGGGGATTCAATGAGCAGTTCTTC	CASSQGGFNEQFF
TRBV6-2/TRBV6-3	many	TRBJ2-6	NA	TGTGCCAGCAGGTCGTCAGGGTCCCCGCGGGGGGCCAACGTCCTGACTTTC	CASRSSGSPRGANVLTF
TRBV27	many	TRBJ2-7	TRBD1	TGTGCCAGCAGTTCTGGACAGGGTCCCATTACCTACGAGCAGTACTTC	CASSSGQGPITYEQYF
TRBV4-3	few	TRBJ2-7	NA	TGCGCCAGCAGCCAAGATCTGGGGCGGAGCTACGAGCAGTACTTC	CASSQDLGRSYEQYF
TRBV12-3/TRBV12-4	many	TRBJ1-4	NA	TGTGCCAGCAGTTTAGGGACACCAACTAATGAAAAACTGTTTTTT	CASSLGTPTNEKLFF
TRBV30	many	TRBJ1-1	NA	TGTGCCTGGGACAGCAACACTGAAGCTTTCTTT	CAWDSNTEAFF
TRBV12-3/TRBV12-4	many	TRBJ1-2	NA	TGTGCCAGCAGTTTGTCAGGTGGAGGCTACACCTTC	CASSLSGGGYTF
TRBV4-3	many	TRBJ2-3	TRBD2	TGCGCCAGCAGCCAAGATCGAGCTAGCGGCTTAACAGATACGCAGTATTTT	CASSQDRASGLTDTQYF
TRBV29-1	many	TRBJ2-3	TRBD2	TGCAGCGTTCGTGGCGGGAGACGGCCAGATACGCAGTATTTT	CSVRGGRRPDTQYF
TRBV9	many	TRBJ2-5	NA	TGTGCCAGCAGCGCCCCTGGTGGGGCCCAGTACTTC	CASSAPGGAQYF
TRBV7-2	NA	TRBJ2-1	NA	TGTGCCAGCAGCTCGCAGAGTGGCGCCGGCGGCGATGAGCAGTTCTTC	CASSSQSGAGGDEQFF
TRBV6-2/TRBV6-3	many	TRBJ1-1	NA	TGTGCCAGCAGTTACAGGACCACTGAAGCTTTCTTT	CASSYRTTEAFF
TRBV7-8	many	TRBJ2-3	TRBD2	TGTGCCAGCAGCTTCCCACTAGCGGGAACAGATACGCAGTATTTT	CASSFPLAGTDTQYF
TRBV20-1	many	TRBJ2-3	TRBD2	TGCAGTGCTAGGTCTCGGGAGGGTCGCACAGATACGCAGTATTTT	CSARSREGRTDTQYF
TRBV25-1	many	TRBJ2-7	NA	TGTGCCAGCAGTGAGGCCGGGAGTGAGGGCTACGAGCAGTACTTC	CASSEAGSEGYEQYF
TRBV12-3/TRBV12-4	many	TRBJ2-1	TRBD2	TGTGCCAGCATTGCAAGCGGGAGTGGGGTTAATGAGCAGTTCTTC	CASIASGSGVNEQFF
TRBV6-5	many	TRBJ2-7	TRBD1	TGTGCCAGCAGTTTCGGGACAGCCGAGCAGTACTTC	CASSFGTAEQYF
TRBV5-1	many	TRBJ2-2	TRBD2	TGCGCCAGCAGCTTGTGGACTAGCGGACCCGGGGAGCTGTTTTTT	CASSLWTSGPGELFF
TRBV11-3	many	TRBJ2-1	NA	TGTGCCAGCAGCTTAGGGATTAGTGAGCAGTTCTTC	CASSLGISEQFF
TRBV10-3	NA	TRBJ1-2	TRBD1	TGTGCCATCAGTGAGTCGGGGACAGGGCGTTCCTATGGCTACACCTTC	CAISESGTGRSYGYTF
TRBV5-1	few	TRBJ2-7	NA	TGCGCCAGCAGCCCCGGTGAGCGCTACGAGCAGTACTTC	CASSPGERYEQYF
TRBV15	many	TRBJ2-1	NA	TGTGCCACCAGCAGAGGTCCGGCAGGCCTCTACAATGAGCAGTTCTTC	CATSRGPAGLYNEQFF
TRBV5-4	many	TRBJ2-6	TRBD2	TGTGCCAGCAGCTTGGAAATGGGGCTAGCGGGAGGGCCAACTAGCTCTGGGGCCAACGTCCTGACTTTC	CASSLEMGLAGGPTSSGANVLTF
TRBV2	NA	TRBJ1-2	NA	TGTGCCAGCAGTGAAGGGTTCAGGGGTAATGGCTACACCTTC	CASSEGFRGNGYTF
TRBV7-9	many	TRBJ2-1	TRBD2	TGTGCCAGCAGCGCCCCAGGGAGGGATGAGCAGTTCTTC	CASSAPGRDEQFF
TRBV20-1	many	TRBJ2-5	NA	TGCAGTGCTAGCGGTCTAGGCTTAGGGGAGACCCAGTACTTC	CSASGLGLGETQYF
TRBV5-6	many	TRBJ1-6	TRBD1	TGTGCCAGCAGCTTGTGGGACAGGGGGAATAATTCACCCCTCCACTTT	CASSLWDRGNNSPLHF
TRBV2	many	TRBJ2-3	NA	TGTGCCAGCGGTAGCGGTAGCACAGATACGCAGTATTTT	CASGSGSTDTQYF
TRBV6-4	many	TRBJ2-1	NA	TGTGCCAGCAGTGACCTCAGGGCGGCAGCGGGTCCCTACAATGAGCAGTTCTTC	CASSDLRAAAGPYNEQFF
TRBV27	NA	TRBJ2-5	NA	TGTGCCAGCAGTTTGTCCTCGACGGGGCGGTCGTCGTATCGGGAGACCCAGTACTTC	CASSLSSTGRSSYRETQYF
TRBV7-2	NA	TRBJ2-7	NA	TGTGCCAGCAGCCCCCCCCCGGCGCGTAGCGGCTACGAGCAGTACTTC	CASSPPPARSGYEQYF
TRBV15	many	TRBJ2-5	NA	TGTGCCACCAGCAGAGAGCACAAGGGGGAGACCCAGTACTTC	CATSREHKGETQYF
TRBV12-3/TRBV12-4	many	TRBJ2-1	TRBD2	TGTGCCAGCAGTTTGACTAGCGGGATTGCGGATGAGCAGTTCTTC	CASSLTSGIADEQFF